This T cell receptor (beta chain) was sequenced for a study of blood T cell repertoires in COVID-19. Authors' processing steps: Quantification of nucleated cells was approximated via reference gene primer amplification. Repertoires were generated with immunoSEQ multiplex PCR, while TCRdb's copy carries only in-frame clones and drops some. The V and J calls and clone size are taken from that table; D and trimming were inferred from the DNA. In the table there are about 220,000 clones, roughly 84% of which are singletons. V was shortened by 2 bases and J by 9 bases, with 6 bases between the two germline ends. From germline, CDR1 is SGHDT and CDR2 YYEEEE. This CDR3 is 11 amino acids long.

The sequencing input was peripheral blood. This rearrangement joins TRBV5-6 to TRBJ2-1; no reliable D call. The TCR comes from a man in his forties who had recovered from COVID-19. For the CDR3, the DNA is TGTGCCAGCAGCTTCCGGGTTGAGCAGTTCTTC. Protein sequence: CASSFRVEQFF.